Below, 6 T cell receptor beta chains from the same sample are listed, as sequenced in a study of spatial heterogeneity in lung cancer. Each CDR3 protein is one row after TCRdb ran MiXCR on the 5' RACE reads. The repertoire has 10,000 to 13,000 distinct CDR3 sequences, 7% to 9.5% of them found once; the top ten carry roughly a quarter. Indicated time point: sample taken at primary tumor resection. Unsorted whole RNA of tumor, nontumor lung or frozen PBMC was sequenced. The material was PBMCs, obtained at surgery. These receptors were collected from a male donor with early-stage non-small cell lung cancer.

Ten or more counts support this clonotype. The J gene is TRBJ1-1, the V gene TRBV29-1, with D hard to call. The CDR3 sequence is 12 residues long. Germline CDR1 SQVTM, CDR2 ANQGSEA. Trimming removed 6 bases from V and 3 bases from J, with 11 bases in between. CDR3 coding DNA: TGCAGCGTGGGTCGGGTTGACACTGAAGCTTTCTTT. Residues: CSVGRVDTEAFF.

The chain recombines TRBV6-1 with TRBJ2-5, with D perhaps TRBD1 or TRBD2 (6 bases each). The CDR3 contains 15 residues. Deletions cut 4 bases from V and 3 bases from J, with 15 bases between. Germline-derived CDR1 and CDR2 are MNHNS and SASEGT. The CDR3 reads CASSGRDILKETQYF. DNA of the CDR3: TGTGCCAGCAGTGGGCGGGACATACTCAAAGAGACCCAGTACTTC.

This clonotype has at least ten counts. The chain has TRBV6-5 and TRBJ2-3, with D possibly matching TRBD1 (6 bases). The CDR3 consists of 17 residues. V was pared by 0 bases and J by 0 bases, with 13 bases between. Germline assignment: CDR1 MNHEY and CDR2 SVGAGI. The DNA for the CDR3 is TGTGCCAGCAGTTACTCCGGGACACTACTTAGCACAGATACGCAGTATTTT. It yields the protein CASSYSGTLLSTDTQYF.

This clonotype was observed at least ten times. The chain has TRBV30 and TRBJ2-7; the D gene could be TRBD1 or TRBD2 (5 bases each). V lost 5 bases, J lost 3 bases, and 11 bases lay in between. The CDR3 runs to 12 residues. From germline, CDR1 is GTSNPN and CDR2 SVGIG (reference sequence). CDR3 in amino acids: CAWGDGNYEQYF. The CDR3 DNA sequence: TGTGCCTGGGGGGACGGTAACTACGAGCAGTACTTC.

This chain connects TRBV30 to TRBJ1-2; D unresolved. Germline loops: CDR1 GTSNPN, CDR2 SVGIG (reference sequence). V dropped 5 bases and J dropped 0 bases, with 10 bases sitting between them. This CDR3 is 13 amino acids long. Here the CDR3 DNA reads TGTGCCTGGTCCCAGTTAGCTAACTATGGCTACACCTTC. Encoded protein: CAWSQLANYGYTF. The full variable domain, its missing parts supplied by reference TRBV30 and TRBJ1-2, is SQTIHQWPATLVQPVGSPLSLECTVEGTSNPNLYWYRQAAGRGLQLLFYSVGIGQISSEVPQNLSASRPQDRQFILSSKKLLLSDSGFYLCAWSQLANYGYTFGSGTRLTVV.

This clonotype was seen ten or more times. The chain recombines TRBV29-1 with TRBJ2-7; 7 positions match TRBD1. CDR1 SQVTM and CDR2 ANQGSEA come from the germline V gene. CDR3 length: 12 amino acids. Unmatched junction bases numbered 3, after V lost 5 bases and J lost 2 bases. CDR3 bases: TGCAGCGTTCGGGACAGTCCCTACGAGCAGTACTTC. This translates into CSVRDSPYEQYF.